This passage covers 32 T cell receptor beta chains from one sample sequenced in a study of T cell responses to AZD1222 COVID-19 vaccine (dated by TCRdb to about 2021). The time point label here, explained by the study, means: about 28 days (+/-7) after the second vaccine dose. Library prep was done by the immunoSEQ multiplex PCR assay. TCRdb took over this immuneACCESS table, retaining in-frame rearrangements with V and J assigned. Such tables are incomplete; in checked studies, under half of the missing clones stem from an unresolved V gene, and the remainder is unexplained. This sample lists tens of thousands of clones; roughly 90% were detected once. Of the sample, around an eighth is held by the ten largest clones. Here the sequenced sample was peripheral blood, taken 28 days after the second AZD1222 dose. The receptors here all came from an adult who received the AZD1222 COVID-19 vaccine.

The chain has TRBV7-2 and TRBJ2-7; either TRBD1 or TRBD2 may fit D (5 bases each). Trimming took off 2 bases at V and 0 bases at J, with 11 bases between the two ends. This CDR3 has 15 amino acids. Germline CDR1 SGHTA, CDR2 FQGNSA. The CDR3, as DNA: TGTGCCAGCAGCTTAAGCTGGGACCACTCCTACGAGCAGTACTTC. Protein: CASSLSWDHSYEQYF. Full variable domain (remainder filled in from reference TRBV7-2 and TRBJ2-7): GAGVSQSPSNKVTEKGKDVELRCDPISGHTALYWYRQSLGQGLEFLIYFQGNSAPDKSGLPSDRFSAERTGGSVSTLTIQRTQQEDSAVYLCASSLSWDHSYEQYFGPGTRLTVT.

CDR3 protein: CASSWTDSAYTF. CDR3 nucleotides: TGTGCCAGCAGCTGGACGGACTCGGCCTACACCTTC. This chain uses TRBV9 with TRBJ1-2, with unresolved D. This CDR3 is built from 12 residues. CDR1 and CDR2 (germline): SGDLS, YYNGEE. With 4 bases removed from V and 10 bases from J, the gap between germline ends came to 14 bases.

The chain links TRBV5-6 to TRBJ1-6; 9 bases agree with TRBD1. The CDR3 is made up of 16 amino acids. V lost 4 bases and J lost 14; bases outside the gene matches: 16. Germline V gene lookup returns CDR1 SGHDT and CDR2 YYEEEE. CDR3 DNA sequence: TGTGCCAGCAGCAGGGGACAGGGACTTCTTCGGGGGGCCCTCCACTTT. Translating it yields CASSRGQGLLRGALHF.

The rearrangement uses TRBV5-1 and TRBJ2-3, with 8 bases that match TRBD2. Germline V CDR1 and CDR2: SGHRS, YFSETQ. The CDR3 loop spans 16 amino acids. V lost 4 bases to trimming and J lost 0 bases; unmatched junction nucleotides: 7. The CDR3 sequence: CASSSGREVSTDTQYF. The DNA of the CDR3 is TGCGCCAGCAGCAGTGGGCGGGAGGTTAGCACAGATACGCAGTATTTT.

The chain links TRBV7-9 to TRBJ2-5, with D perhaps TRBD2 (5 bases). The CDR3 covers 14 residues. Per germline, CDR1 SEHNR and CDR2 FQNEAQ (reference sequence). V shed 5 bases and J shed 4 bases, with 14 bases lying between them. The CDR3 spells CASSAGLMGETQYF. As DNA, the CDR3 is TGTGCCAGCAGCGCCGGACTGATGGGAGAGACCCAGTACTTC. Full variable domain (remainder filled in from reference TRBV7-9 and TRBJ2-5): DTGVSQNPRHKITKRGQNVTFRCDPISEHNRLYWYRQTLGQGPEFLTYFQNEAQLEKSRLLSDRFSAERPKGSFSTLEIQRTEQGDSAMYLCASSAGLMGETQYFGPGTRLLVL.

The chain links TRBV20-1 to TRBJ2-7; possible D gene TRBD1, 6 bases. V was clipped by 5 bases and J by 6 bases, with 8 bases between them. The germline V gene encodes CDR1 DFQATT and CDR2 SNEGSKA (reference sequence). This CDR3 spans 10 amino acids. CDR3 region: CSAHRVEQYF. CDR3 nucleotides: TGCAGTGCTCACAGGGTCGAGCAGTACTTC.

The J gene is TRBJ1-3, the V gene TRBV5-1; D remains ambiguous. This CDR3 region has 16 residues. V gave up 3 bases and J gave up 0 bases, with 13 bases separating them. Germline V CDR1 and CDR2: SGHRS, YFSETQ. CDR3 nucleotide sequence: TGCGCCAGCAGCTCTGACGGGGAGAGCTCTGGAAACACCATATATTTT. It encodes CASSSDGESSGNTIYF. The full variable domain, completed using reference TRBV5-1 and TRBJ1-3, is KAGVTQTPRYLIKTRGQQVTLSCSPISGHRSVSWYQQTPGQGLQFLFEYFSETQRNKGNFPGRFSGRQFSNSRSEMNVSTLELGDSALYLCASSSDGESSGNTIYFGEGSWLTVV.

V and J are TRBV7-3 and TRBJ1-2; TRBD1 might be the D (6 bases). There are 15 residues in the CDR3. CDR1 and CDR2 from the germline V gene are SGHTA and FQGTGA. V was shortened by 2 bases and J by 4 bases, with 14 bases between the two germline ends. The CDR3, as DNA: TGTGCCAGCAGCTTAGGCGCAGGGGAGGGCTATGGCTACACCTTC. Protein: CASSLGAGEGYGYTF.

The V call is TRBV7-2, the J call TRBJ1-4, with 9 bases that match TRBD1. The germline V gene has CDR1 SGHTA and CDR2 FQGNSA. This CDR3 comprises 15 residues. The V segment lost 3 bases and the J segment 7 bases; nucleotides outside the gene matches: 6. CDR3 protein: CASSFTGQGSEKLFF. The DNA of the CDR3 is TGTGCCAGCAGCTTTACGGGACAGGGAAGTGAAAAACTGTTTTTT.

Regarding this clone: In the same sample, other DNA sequences code for this CDR3. This chain connects TRBV5-1 to TRBJ2-1, with TRBD2 identical over 7 bases. Germline lookup yields CDR1 SGHRS and CDR2 YFSETQ. Trimming cost V 1 base and J 3 bases; bases outside gene matches: 1. This CDR3 comprises 14 residues. The CDR3 DNA reads TGCGCCAGCAGCTTGTCGGGGGGCTACAATGAGCAGTTCTTC. Its translation is CASSLSGGYNEQFF. Looking up the rest from reference TRBV5-1 and TRBJ2-1 gives the full variable domain: KAGVTQTPRYLIKTRGQQVTLSCSPISGHRSVSWYQQTPGQGLQFLFEYFSETQRNKGNFPGRFSGRQFSNSRSEMNVSTLELGDSALYLCASSLSGGYNEQFFGPGTRLTVL.

The J gene is TRBJ2-7, the V gene TRBV5-1; the D gene could be TRBD1 or TRBD2 (6 bases each). CDR3 length: 17 residues. Between the trimmed V and J ends, which lost 3 bases and 4 bases, there was a span of 23 bases. Germline V gene data show CDR1 as SGHRS and CDR2 as YFSETQ. CDR3 residues: CASSSRPVNTGTYEQYF. CDR3 in DNA: TGCGCCAGCAGCTCCCGGCCGGTAAACACAGGGACTTACGAGCAGTACTTC.

The V and J genes are TRBV5-4 and TRBJ1-2; 7 nucleotides match TRBD1. Per the germline V gene, CDR1 is SGHNT and CDR2 is YYREEE (reference sequence). This CDR3 contains 15 residues. V trimming: 2 bases; J trimming: 4 bases; junction bases outside the gene matches: 8. The CDR3 DNA reads as TGTGCCAGCAGCTTTGGACAGGACGGGGGCTATGGCTACACCTTC. Residues: CASSFGQDGGYGYTF.

The chain has TRBV9 and TRBJ1-1; the D is unclear. The germline CDR1 and CDR2 sequences are SGDLS and YYNGEE. The CDR3 consists of 14 residues. Trimming took off 0 bases at V and 5 bases at J, with 11 bases between the two ends. This CDR3 reads CASSVAVSTTEAFF. The CDR3, as DNA: TGTGCCAGCAGCGTAGCTGTGAGTACGACTGAAGCTTTCTTT. Full variable domain (remainder filled in from reference TRBV9 and TRBJ1-1): DSGVTQTPKHLITATGQRVTLRCSPRSGDLSVYWYQQSLDQGLQFLIQYYNGEERAKGNILERFSAQQFPDLHSELNLSSLELGDSALYFCASSVAVSTTEAFFGQGTRLTVV.

The J gene is TRBJ2-1, the V gene TRBV7-6; D uncertain. Trimming shortened V by 2 bases and J by 1 base, and 3 bases separated the two germline ends. Germline V CDR1 and CDR2: SGHVS, FNYEAQ. The CDR3 spans 13 residues. The CDR3 region is CASSLMSYNEQFF. As DNA, the CDR3 is TGTGCCAGCAGCTTAATGTCCTACAATGAGCAGTTCTTC.

The J gene is TRBJ2-1, the V gene TRBV7-9; 14 bases line up with TRBD2. The V and J ends lost 7 bases and 10 bases, in that order; junction bases with no gene match: 15. The CDR3 is made up of 17 amino acids. CDR1 and CDR2 (germline): SEHNR, FQNEAQ (reference sequence). CDR3 loop: CASKRGGGTSGSGEQFF. CDR3 coding DNA: TGTGCCAGCAAGAGAGGTGGTGGGACTAGCGGGAGTGGAGAGCAGTTCTTC.

This chain uses TRBV3-1 (or the pseudogene TRBV3-2) with TRBJ1-1; D ambiguous. The V and J ends lost 2 bases and 5 bases respectively, with 15 bases between them. The V gene's germline CDR1 is LGHDT and CDR2 YNNKEL (reference sequence). The CDR3 loop spans 15 amino acids. The CDR3 here is CASSQNRASGTEAFF. The CDR3 DNA reads TGTGCCAGCAGCCAAAATCGGGCCTCGGGGACTGAAGCTTTCTTT.

The rearrangement joins TRBV19 to TRBJ1-6; D unclear. Germline V lookup: CDR1 LNHDA, CDR2 SQIVND (reference sequence). The length of the CDR3 is 15 residues. Trimming pared 7 bases from V and 10 bases from J, leaving 20 bases between. CDR3 DNA sequence: TGTGCCAGTACCCTAAGTCATGGTGGTCGGTCACCCCTCCACTTT. Translating gives CASTLSHGGRSPLHF.

The rearrangement joins TRBV27 to TRBJ2-5; TRBD1 aligns across 8 bases. The last part of the DNA fits TRBJ2-7 better; the J call may be wrong. The CDR3 runs 13 residues. CDR1 and CDR2 from the germline V gene are MNHEY and SMNVEV (reference sequence). Written as DNA, the CDR3 is TGTGCCAGCATCGACAGGGGCTCCTACGAGCAGTACTTC. Encoded protein: CASIDRGSYEQYF.

The rearrangement uses TRBV28 and TRBJ1-5; 9 bases align to TRBD1. The CDR3 loop spans 16 amino acids. In germline, CDR1 is MDHEN, CDR2 SYDVKM. V gave up 4 bases and J gave up 5 bases; unmatched junction bases: 9. The chain's CDR3 is CASSSAGQGRDQPQHF. For the CDR3, the DNA is TGTGCCAGCAGTTCGGCCGGACAGGGGAGGGATCAGCCCCAGCATTTT.

This clone occurred once. The rearrangement joins TRBV6-6 to TRBJ1-2; the match to TRBD1 covers 8 bases. CDR1 and CDR2 (germline): MNHNY, SVGAGI (reference sequence). The CDR3 has 13 residues. The trim removed 7 bases at V and 6 bases at J, leaving 7 bases unmatched. Written as DNA, the CDR3 is TGTGCCAGCATCGAGAGACAGGGGAATGGCTACACCTTC. Protein sequence: CASIERQGNGYTF.

The gene calls are TRBV4-3 and TRBJ1-2, with TRBD1 matching over 7 bases. In germline, CDR1 is LGHNA, CDR2 YSLEER. CDR3 length: 16 amino acids. The V gene end was trimmed by 2 bases and the J gene end by 4 bases; junction bases not matched to a gene: 10. CDR3 bases: TGCGCCAGCAGCCAATTGGTTCAGGGGGGGATCTATGGCTACACCTTC. The encoded protein is CASSQLVQGGIYGYTF.

The chain links TRBV24-1 to TRBJ2-7; D remains unclear. This CDR3 has 19 residues. Germline CDR1 is KGHDR and CDR2 is SFDVKD. Trimming shortened V by 3 bases and J by 5 bases, and 28 bases separated the two germline ends. CDR3 bases: TGTGCCACCAGTGATATCCACCTCCCCCCGGGCTGCCCTACCCACGAGCAGTACTTC. This gives the protein CATSDIHLPPGCPTHEQYF.

The chain carries TRBV6-1 and TRBJ2-3; TRBD2 aligns across 9 bases. This CDR3 has 16 amino acids. Trimming cost V 0 bases and J 2 bases; bases outside gene matches: 3. Germline-derived CDR1 and CDR2 are MNHNS and SASEGT. CDR3 amino acids: CASSEAGGGVTDTQYF. The CDR3 DNA reads as TGTGCCAGCAGTGAAGCTGGCGGGGGGGTCACAGATACGCAGTATTTT.

The count of this clone is one. The CDR3 DNA is TGCGCCAGCAGTGATTCGGCAGGTTACGAGCAGTACTTC. Its protein is CASSDSAGYEQYF. The chain couples TRBV10-1 to TRBJ2-7; D unclear. The CDR3 sequence is 13 residues long. Germline CDR1 and CDR2: WNHNN and SYGVQD (reference sequence). With 3 bases removed from V and 4 bases from J, the gap between germline ends came to 10 bases.

J is TRBJ2-2 and V is TRBV3-1 (or the pseudogene TRBV3-2), with a weak D call TRBD2 (5 bases). In germline, CDR1 is LGHDT, CDR2 YNNKEL (reference sequence). The CDR3 runs 16 residues. V lost 1 base, J lost 7 bases, and 16 bases lay in between. The CDR3 DNA reads TGTGCCAGCAGCCAAGTCGGACGGGCCGGAGGCGGGGAGCTGTTTTTT. Protein: CASSQVGRAGGGELFF.

V usage is TRBV15 and J usage is TRBJ2-5, with D uncertain. Looked up from germline, CDR1 is LNHNV and CDR2 is YYDKDF (reference sequence). V dropped 0 bases and J dropped 5 bases, with 7 bases sitting between them. The CDR3 has 13 amino acids. The CDR3 sequence is CATSRDGRETQYF. Written as DNA, the CDR3 is TGTGCCACCAGCAGAGATGGTCGGGAGACCCAGTACTTC. Full variable domain (outside the CDR3, taken from reference TRBV15 and TRBJ2-5): DAMVIQNPRYQVTQFGKPVTLSCSQTLNHNVMYWYQQKSSQAPKLLFHYYDKDFNNEADTPDNFQSRRPNTSFCFLDIRSPGLGDTAMYLCATSRDGRETQYFGPGTRLLVL.

The J gene is TRBJ2-3, the V gene TRBV28, with 10 bases identical to TRBD2. The CDR3 runs to 16 residues. Germline values: CDR1 MDHEN, CDR2 SYDVKM. V shed 3 bases, J shed 3 bases, and the junction held 6 bases outside the gene matches. Here the CDR3 reads CASSFGGLALTDTQYF. The CDR3 nucleotides are TGTGCCAGCAGTTTTGGGGGACTAGCGTTGACAGATACGCAGTATTTT.

The V call is TRBV27, the J call TRBJ2-5; 8 bases match TRBD2. The CDR3 consists of 16 residues. Unmatched junction bases numbered 7, after V lost 2 bases and J lost 2 bases. CDR1 and CDR2 from the germline V gene are MNHEY and SMNVEV (reference sequence). The DNA of the CDR3 is TGTGCCAGCAGTTTAAATGGGGGACTAGGACAAGAGACCCAGTACTTC. Amino acid sequence: CASSLNGGLGQETQYF.

This clone showed up just once. The chain links TRBV3-1 (or the pseudogene TRBV3-2) to TRBJ2-5; 10 positions match TRBD1. Losses at the gene ends were 1 base for V and 5 bases for J; bases not matched to a gene: 7. This CDR3 is built from 16 residues. Germline CDR1 is LGHDT and CDR2 is YNNKEL (reference sequence). This chain's CDR3 is CASSQVGTGARETQYF. Written as DNA, the CDR3 is TGTGCCAGCAGCCAAGTCGGGACAGGGGCTAGGGAGACCCAGTACTTC.

The chain joins TRBV3-1 (or the pseudogene TRBV3-2) to TRBJ1-4; D not certain. Germline CDR1 reads LGHDT; CDR2 reads YNNKEL (reference sequence). This CDR3 contains 17 residues. The V gene lost 4 bases and the J gene lost 4 bases, with 19 bases spanning the gap. DNA for the CDR3: TGTGCCAGCAGCCGAAGCCCGGACGGGTGGGGTAATGAAAAACTGTTTTTT. Amino acid sequence: CASSRSPDGWGNEKLFF.

V and J are TRBV3-1 (or the pseudogene TRBV3-2) and TRBJ1-1, with D possibly being TRBD1 (5 bases). This CDR3 contains 20 residues. Trimming pared 3 bases from V and 1 base from J, leaving 27 bases between. The germline V gene encodes CDR1 LGHDT and CDR2 YNNKEL (reference sequence). The CDR3 nucleotides are TGTGCCAGCAGCCATCCACTACGTGGACCTGGGGGACTAAAGAACACTGAAGCTTTCTTT. Its translation: CASSHPLRGPGGLKNTEAFF.

This clone came up once. The J gene is TRBJ1-2, the V gene TRBV21-1. TRBV21-1 is flagged as a pseudogene. The CDR3 totals 15 residues. The DNA of the CDR3 is TGTGCCAGCAGCAAAGATTACGACCCGGCCCATGGCTACACCTTC. Its protein is CASSKDYDPAHGYTF.